This TCR beta chain is drawn from a study of T-cell memory formation after mild COVID-19. Study as a whole: In these data, TCR clusters were largely donor specific.

The trim removed 5 bases at V and 4 bases at J, leaving 6 bases unmatched. The CDR3 extends over 14 amino acids. The germline gives CDR1 MNHNS, CDR2 SASEGT. TCRdb passed the 5' RACE reads through MiXCR, listing each CDR3 protein once. The sample holds 450,000 to 700,000 distinct CDR3 sequences, under 20% seen once. This clonotype has just a few counts. Its antigen is undetermined. General study results and limits: Clones shrinking from day 15 to 85 showed even CD4/CD8 mixes; later expanders tilted CD4+. Cross-reactive memory apparently joined, as some responding clones appeared in pre-infection memory.

The chain couples TRBV6-1 to TRBJ1-1; TRBD1 matches at 8 bases. Sequenced sample: PBMCs or a T cell subset sorted from them (not recorded which). This receptor was obtained from an adult woman who had mild COVID-19 (a few samples of this study predate the infection). Cell type and time point are not known. The CDR3 loop reads CASSTKQGVTEAFF. The CDR3 nucleotides are TGTGCCAGCAGTACGAAACAGGGGGTCACTGAAGCTTTCTTT.